This TCR beta chain was identified in a study of identical twins. TCRdb reprocessed the 5' RACE reads with MiXCR, giving one entry per CDR3 protein. The sample has some 500,000 distinct CDR3 sequences, approximately 15% seen once. V dropped 10 bases and J dropped 6; count of bases not matched to a gene: 6. CDR1 is MNHNY and CDR2 is SVGAGI in the germline V gene (reference sequence). The CDR3 is made up of 11 amino acids. In this sample, this clonotype turned up many times. These data were likewise used in another study, on yellow fever vaccine responses in identical twins.

Material: CD4+ T cells sorted from blood. The source of this sequence is a woman aged 18-30 years in good health. The rearrangement joins TRBV6-6 to TRBJ2-7; 7 bases align to TRBD1. The CDR3 here is CATSQGIEQYF. CDR3 coding DNA: TGTGCCACGTCACAGGGGATCGAGCAGTACTTC.